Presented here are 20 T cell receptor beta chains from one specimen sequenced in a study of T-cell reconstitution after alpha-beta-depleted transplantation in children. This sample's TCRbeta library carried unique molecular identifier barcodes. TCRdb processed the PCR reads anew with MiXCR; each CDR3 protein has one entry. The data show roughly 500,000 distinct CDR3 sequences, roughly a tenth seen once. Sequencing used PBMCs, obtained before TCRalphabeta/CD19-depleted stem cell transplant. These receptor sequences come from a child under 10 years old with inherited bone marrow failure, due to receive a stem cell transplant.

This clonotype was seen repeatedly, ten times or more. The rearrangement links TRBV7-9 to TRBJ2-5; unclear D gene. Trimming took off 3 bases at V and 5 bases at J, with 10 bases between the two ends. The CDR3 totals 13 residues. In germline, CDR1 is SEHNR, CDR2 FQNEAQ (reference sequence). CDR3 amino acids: CASSFFGRETQYF. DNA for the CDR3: TGTGCCAGCAGCTTCTTTGGTAGGGAGACCCAGTACTTC.

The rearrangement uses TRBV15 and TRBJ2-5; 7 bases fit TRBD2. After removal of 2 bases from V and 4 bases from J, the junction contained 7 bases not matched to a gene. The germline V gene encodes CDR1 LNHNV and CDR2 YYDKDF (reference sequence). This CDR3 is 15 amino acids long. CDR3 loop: CATSRLGGSIETQYF. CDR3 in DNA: TGTGCCACCAGCAGACTAGGCGGGAGCATAGAGACCCAGTACTTC.

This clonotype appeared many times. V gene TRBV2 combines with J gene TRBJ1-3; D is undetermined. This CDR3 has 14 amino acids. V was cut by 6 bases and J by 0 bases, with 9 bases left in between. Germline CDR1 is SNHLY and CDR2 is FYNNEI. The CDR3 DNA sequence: TGTGCCAGCAGCGAGGAAGGCTCTGGAAACACCATATATTTT. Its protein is CASSEEGSGNTIYF. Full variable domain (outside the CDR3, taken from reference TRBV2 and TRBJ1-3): EPEVTQTPSHQVTQMGQEVILRCVPISNHLYFYWYRQILGQKVEFLVSFYNNEISEKSEIFDDQFSVERPDGSNFTLKIRSTKLEDSAMYFCASSEEGSGNTIYFGEGSWLTVV.

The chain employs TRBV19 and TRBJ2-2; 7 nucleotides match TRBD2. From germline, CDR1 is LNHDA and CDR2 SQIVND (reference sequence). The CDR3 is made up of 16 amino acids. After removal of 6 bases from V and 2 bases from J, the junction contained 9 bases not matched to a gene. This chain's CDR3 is CASRGPGGPNTGELFF. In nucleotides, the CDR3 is TGTGCCAGTAGGGGACCGGGAGGCCCCAACACCGGGGAGCTGTTTTTT.

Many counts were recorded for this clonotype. The CDR3 protein is CASSFGQQETQYF. Here the CDR3 DNA reads TGTGCCAGCAGCTTCGGCCAGCAAGAGACCCAGTACTTC. V gene TRBV5-6 combines with J gene TRBJ2-5; D call uncertain. Trimming cost V 2 bases and J 2 bases, with 7 bases left between them. Germline lookup yields CDR1 SGHDT and CDR2 YYEEEE. The CDR3 spans 13 residues.

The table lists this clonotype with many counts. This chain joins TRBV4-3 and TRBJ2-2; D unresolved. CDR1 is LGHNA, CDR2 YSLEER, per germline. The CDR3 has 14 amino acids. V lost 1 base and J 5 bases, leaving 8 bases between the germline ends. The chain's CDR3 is CASSQVWGTGELFF. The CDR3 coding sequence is TGCGCCAGCAGCCAAGTTTGGGGAACCGGGGAGCTGTTTTTT.

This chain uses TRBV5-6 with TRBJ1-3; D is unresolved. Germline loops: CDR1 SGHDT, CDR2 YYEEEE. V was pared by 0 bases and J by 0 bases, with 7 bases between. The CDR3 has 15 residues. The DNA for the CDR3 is TGTGCCAGCAGCTTGGGACCGAACTCTGGAAACACCATATATTTT. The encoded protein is CASSLGPNSGNTIYF.

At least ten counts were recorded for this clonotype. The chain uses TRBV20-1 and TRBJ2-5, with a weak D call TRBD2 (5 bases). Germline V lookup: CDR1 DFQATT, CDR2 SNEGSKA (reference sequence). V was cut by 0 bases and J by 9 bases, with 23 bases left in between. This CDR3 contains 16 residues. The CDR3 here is CSARDSRTRTTQPQYF. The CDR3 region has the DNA TGCAGTGCTAGAGATTCGAGGACTCGGACGACTCAGCCCCAGTACTTC.

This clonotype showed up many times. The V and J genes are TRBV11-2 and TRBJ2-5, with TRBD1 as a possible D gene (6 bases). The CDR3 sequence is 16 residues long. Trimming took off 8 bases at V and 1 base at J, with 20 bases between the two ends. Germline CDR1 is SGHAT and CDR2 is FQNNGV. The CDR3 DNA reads TGTGCCAGCCTACACCTACAGGGTGGGGGCCAAGAGACCCAGTACTTC. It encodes CASLHLQGGGQETQYF.

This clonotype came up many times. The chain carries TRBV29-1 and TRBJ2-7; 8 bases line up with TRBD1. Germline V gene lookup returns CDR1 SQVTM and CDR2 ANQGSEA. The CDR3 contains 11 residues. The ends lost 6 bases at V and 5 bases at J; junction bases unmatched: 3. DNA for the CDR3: TGCAGCGTCGAGACAGGGGACGAGCAGTACTTC. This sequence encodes CSVETGDEQYF.

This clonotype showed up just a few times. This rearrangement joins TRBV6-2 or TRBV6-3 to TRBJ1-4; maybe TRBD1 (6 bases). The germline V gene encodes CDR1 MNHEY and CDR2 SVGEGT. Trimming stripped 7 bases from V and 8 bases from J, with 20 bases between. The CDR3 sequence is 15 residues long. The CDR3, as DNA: TGTGCCAGCACCCACCCCGCAGGGGCGGAGGAAAAACTGTTTTTT. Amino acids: CASTHPAGAEEKLFF.

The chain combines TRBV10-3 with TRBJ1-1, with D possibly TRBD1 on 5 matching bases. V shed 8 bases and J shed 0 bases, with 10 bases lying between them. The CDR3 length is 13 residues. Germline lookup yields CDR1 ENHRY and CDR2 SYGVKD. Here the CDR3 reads CAIGTGVNTEAFF. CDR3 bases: TGTGCCATCGGGACGGGGGTGAACACTGAAGCTTTCTTT.

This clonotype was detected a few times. The CDR3, as DNA: TGTGCCAGTGGGACGTTAAACTCTGGAAACACCATATATTTT. This sequence encodes CASGTLNSGNTIYF. The rearrangement joins TRBV19 to TRBJ1-3; D is possibly TRBD1 (5 bases). V was shortened by 8 bases and J by 0 bases, with 11 bases between the two germline ends. The CDR3 covers 14 residues. The V gene's germline CDR1 is LNHDA and CDR2 SQIVND (reference sequence).

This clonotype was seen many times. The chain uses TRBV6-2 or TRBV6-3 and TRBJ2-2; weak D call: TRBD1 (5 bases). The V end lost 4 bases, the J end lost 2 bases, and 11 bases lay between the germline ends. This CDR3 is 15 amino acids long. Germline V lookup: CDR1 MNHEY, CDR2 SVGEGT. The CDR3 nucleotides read TGTGCCAGCAGTTTCCGACAGTCTAACACCGGGGAGCTGTTTTTT. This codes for CASSFRQSNTGELFF.

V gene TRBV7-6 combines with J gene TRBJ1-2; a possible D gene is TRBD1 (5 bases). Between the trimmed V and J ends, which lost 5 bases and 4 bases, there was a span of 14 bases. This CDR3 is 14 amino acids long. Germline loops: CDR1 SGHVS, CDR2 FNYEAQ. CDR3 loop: CASSLNRDGYGYTF. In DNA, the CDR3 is TGTGCCAGCAGCCTCAACCGGGACGGCTATGGCTACACCTTC.

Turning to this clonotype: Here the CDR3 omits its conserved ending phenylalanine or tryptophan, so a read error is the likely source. CDR3 in DNA: TGCGCCAGCAGCCAAGAAGGGGGCGGCGGGAGGGCCAACAATGAGCAGTTCCTC. Translation: CASSQEGGGGRANNEQFL. V is TRBV4-3 and J is TRBJ2-1; 9 bases match TRBD2. Germline CDR1 is LGHNA and CDR2 is YSLEER. This CDR3 contains 18 residues. The ends lost 0 bases at V and 5 bases at J; junction bases unmatched: 11.

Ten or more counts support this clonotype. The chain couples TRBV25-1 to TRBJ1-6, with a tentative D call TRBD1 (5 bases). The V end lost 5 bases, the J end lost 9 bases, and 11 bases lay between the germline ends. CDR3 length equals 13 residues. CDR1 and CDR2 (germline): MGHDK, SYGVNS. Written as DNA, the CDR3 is TGTGCCAGCAGTTTTCAGGGTGCTTCACCCCTCCACTTT. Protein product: CASSFQGASPLHF.

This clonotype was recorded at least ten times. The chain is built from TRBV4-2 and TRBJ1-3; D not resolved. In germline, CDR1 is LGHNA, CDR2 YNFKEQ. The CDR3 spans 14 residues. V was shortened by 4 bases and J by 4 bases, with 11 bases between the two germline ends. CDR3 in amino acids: CASSRSVMGNTIYF. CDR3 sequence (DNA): TGTGCCAGCAGCCGATCGGTAATGGGAAACACCATATATTTT.

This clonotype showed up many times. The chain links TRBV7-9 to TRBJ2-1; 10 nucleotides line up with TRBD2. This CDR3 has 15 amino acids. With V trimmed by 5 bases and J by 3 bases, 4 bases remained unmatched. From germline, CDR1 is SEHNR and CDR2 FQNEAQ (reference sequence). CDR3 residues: CASSPSGSIYNEQFF. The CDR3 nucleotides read TGTGCCAGCAGCCCTAGCGGGAGCATCTACAATGAGCAGTTCTTC.

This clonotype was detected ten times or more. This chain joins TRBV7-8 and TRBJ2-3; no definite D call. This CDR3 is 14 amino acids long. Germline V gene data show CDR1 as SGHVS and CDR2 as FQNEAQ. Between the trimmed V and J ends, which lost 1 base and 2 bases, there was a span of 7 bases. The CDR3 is CASSLVSYTDTQYF. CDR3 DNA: TGTGCCAGCAGCTTAGTTAGCTACACAGATACGCAGTATTTT. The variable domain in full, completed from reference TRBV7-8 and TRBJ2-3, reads GAGVSQSPRYKVAKRGQDVALRCDPISGHVSLFWYQQALGQGPEFLTYFQNEAQLDKSGLPSDRFFAERPEGSVSTLKIQRTQQEDSAVYLCASSLVSYTDTQYFGPGTRLTVL.